This TCR beta chain is drawn from a study of blood T cell repertoires in COVID-19. In the study's own analysis: Amplification from reference gene primers served as the basis for estimated nucleated cell counts. The repertoire was sequenced with immunoSEQ multiplex PCR; TCRdb's copy has only in-frame clones and lacks some. V, J and clone size derive from that table, while D and trimming were established from the DNA sequence. The table lists about 130,000 clones, approximately 85% of them singletons. As to this clone: Other nucleotide sequences from this sample produce the same CDR3.

Source material: peripheral blood. The receptor was derived from a human donor in a cohort sampled during active COVID-19.

This chain's CDR3 is CASSLDRGTDTQYF. Written as DNA, the CDR3 is TGTGCCAGCAGCTTAGACAGGGGCACAGATACGCAGTATTTT. The chain has TRBV7-2 and TRBJ2-3, with D possibly being TRBD1 (6 bases). Trimming cost V 1 base and J 1 base, with 6 bases left between them. Germline CDR1 SGHTA, CDR2 FQGNSA. The CDR3 has 14 residues.